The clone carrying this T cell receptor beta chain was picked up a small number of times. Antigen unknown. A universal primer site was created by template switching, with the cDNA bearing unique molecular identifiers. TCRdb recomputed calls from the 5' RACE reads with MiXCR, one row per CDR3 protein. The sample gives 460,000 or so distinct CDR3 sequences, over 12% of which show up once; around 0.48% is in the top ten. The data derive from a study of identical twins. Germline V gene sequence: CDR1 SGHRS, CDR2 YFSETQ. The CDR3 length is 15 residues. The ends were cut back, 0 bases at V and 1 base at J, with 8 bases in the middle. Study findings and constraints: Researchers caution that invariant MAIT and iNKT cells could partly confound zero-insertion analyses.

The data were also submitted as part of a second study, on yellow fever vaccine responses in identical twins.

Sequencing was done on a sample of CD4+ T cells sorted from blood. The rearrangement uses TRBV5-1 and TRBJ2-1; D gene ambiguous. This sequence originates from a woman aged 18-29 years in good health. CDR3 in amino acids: CASSLVSISYNEQFF. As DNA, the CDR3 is TGCGCCAGCAGCTTGGTGTCGATTTCCTACAATGAGCAGTTCTTC.